This T cell receptor beta chain was recovered during a study of response to subunit inactivated influenza vaccine. Findings and limits, study-wide: Few additional T cells are recruited per seasonal influenza vaccination, authors suggested.

TCRdb independently ran MiXCR on the RT-PCR reads; one entry per CDR3 protein. The data hold about 780,000 distinct CDR3 sequences, with approximately 18% observed a single time. Concerning this clonotype itself: Its antigen is still unknown.

The CDR3 has 15 amino acids. The germline CDR1 and CDR2 sequences are SEHNR and FQNEAQ (reference sequence). Trimming cost V 1 base and J 3 bases, with 10 bases left between them. The sequence derives from a man aged 45-65 years who received an inactivated influenza vaccine. The genes are TRBV7-9 and TRBJ1-5; D not resolved. The specimen was PBMCs from blood, collected 5 to 6 days after vaccination. The CDR3 sequence is CASSLVGGPNQPQHF. The DNA of the CDR3 is TGTGCCAGCAGCTTAGTAGGAGGACCCAATCAGCCCCAGCATTTT.